Listed here is a single T cell receptor (beta chain). The antigen remains unidentified. Sequencing used immunoSEQ multiplex PCR; TCRdb keeps in-frame clones, though not all of them. The table includes about 36,000 clones, just under 80% detected once. V lost 0 bases, J lost 2 bases, and 12 bases lay in between. Looked up from germline, CDR1 is SGHDT and CDR2 is YYEEEE. CDR3 length equals 15 residues. This record belongs to a study of OX40 agonist ivuxolimab in advanced cancers. Findings and limits, study-wide: Partial responders at 0.1-3.0 mg/kg showed near-lowest clonal expansion.

The TCR sequence derives from an adult with an advanced solid tumor such as melanoma, head and neck, liver or kidney cancer. This material consisted of CD4+ or CD8+ T cells sorted from blood, taken in a trial of the OX40 agonist ivuxolimab. The chain couples TRBV5-6 to TRBJ2-7, with D perhaps given as TRBD1 or TRBD2 (6 bases each). Here the CDR3 reads CASSLGQGRTYEQYF. The DNA of the CDR3 is TGTGCCAGCAGCTTGGGCCAGGGGAGGACCTACGAGCAGTACTTC.